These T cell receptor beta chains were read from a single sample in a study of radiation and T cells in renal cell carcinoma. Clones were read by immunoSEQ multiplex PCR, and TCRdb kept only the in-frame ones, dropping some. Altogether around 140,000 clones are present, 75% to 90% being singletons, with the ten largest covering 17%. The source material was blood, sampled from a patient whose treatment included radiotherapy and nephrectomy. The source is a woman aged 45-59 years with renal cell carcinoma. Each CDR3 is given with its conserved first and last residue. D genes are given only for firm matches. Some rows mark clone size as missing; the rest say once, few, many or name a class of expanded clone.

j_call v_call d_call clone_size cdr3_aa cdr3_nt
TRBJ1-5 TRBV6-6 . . CASSLTGHSNQPQHF TGTGCCAGCAGTTTGACGGGGCATAGCAATCAGCCCCAGCATTTT
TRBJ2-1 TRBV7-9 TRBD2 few CASSLAGVSEQFF TGTGCCAGCAGCTTGGCGGGAGTGAGTGAGCAGTTCTTC
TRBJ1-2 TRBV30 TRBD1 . CAWRTPGGIEAGYTF TGTGCCTGGAGGACACCAGGGGGCATTGAGGCTGGCTACACCTTC
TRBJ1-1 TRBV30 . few CAWRQGSNTEAFF TGTGCCTGGAGGCAGGGGTCGAACACTGAAGCTTTCTTT
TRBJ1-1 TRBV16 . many CASSQSSSTEAFF TGTGCCAGCAGCCAATCGTCAAGCACTGAAGCTTTCTTT
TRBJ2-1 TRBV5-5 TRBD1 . CASSLRGDRAYNEQFF TGTGCCAGCAGCCTCAGGGGGGACAGGGCATACAATGAGCAGTTCTTC
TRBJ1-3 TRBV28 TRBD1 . CASSLPGGSGNTIYF TGTGCCAGCAGTTTACCAGGGGGCTCTGGAAACACCATATATTTT
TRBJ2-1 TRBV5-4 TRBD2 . CASSNGRAYNEQFF TGTGCCAGCAGTAACGGGAGGGCGTACAATGAGCAGTTCTTC
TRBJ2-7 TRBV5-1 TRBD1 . CASSSGQGGYEQYF TGCGCCAGCAGCTCCGGACAGGGGGGCTACGAGCAGTACTTC
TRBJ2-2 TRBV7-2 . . CASSSAWSTGELFF TGTGCCAGCAGCTCCGCGTGGTCCACCGGGGAGCTGTTTTTT
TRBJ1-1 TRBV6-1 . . CASSTGFLLNTEAFF TGTGCCAGCAGCACGGGGTTCTTACTGAACACTGAAGCTTTCTTT
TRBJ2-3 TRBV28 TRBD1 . CASRTGGTDTQYF TGTGCCAGCCGAACAGGGGGCACAGATACGCAGTATTTT
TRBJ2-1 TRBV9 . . CASSPGRGREHNEQFF TGTGCCAGCAGCCCAGGGCGGGGTCGGGAACACAATGAGCAGTTCTTC
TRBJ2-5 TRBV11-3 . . CASSLGRGTQETQYF TGTGCCAGCAGCTTAGGACGTGGGACCCAAGAGACCCAGTACTTC
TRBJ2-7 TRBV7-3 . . CASSLTPIASEQYF TGTGCCAGCAGCTTAACCCCAATAGCGTCCGAGCAGTACTTC
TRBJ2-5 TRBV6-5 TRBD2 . CASSLAGGQETQYF TGTGCCAGCAGCCTAGCGGGGGGACAAGAGACCCAGTACTTC
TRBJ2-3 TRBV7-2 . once CASSLVRGGGTDTQYF TGTGCCAGCAGCTTAGTCAGGGGGGGAGGTACAGATACGCAGTATTTT
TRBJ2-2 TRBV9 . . CASSVGVRDNTGELFF TGTGCCAGCAGCGTAGGCGTCAGGGACAACACCGGGGAGCTGTTTTTT
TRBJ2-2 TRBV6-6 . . CASSYQGSNTGELFF TGTGCCAGCAGTTATCAGGGGTCCAACACCGGGGAGCTGTTTTTT
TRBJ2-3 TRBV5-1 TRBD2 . CASSLNSGGTTDTQYF TGCGCCAGCAGCTTAAATAGCGGGGGGACCACAGATACGCAGTATTTT
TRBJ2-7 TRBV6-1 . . CASLGGWFRPNEQYF TGTGCCAGCTTGGGGGGCTGGTTTCGTCCTAACGAGCAGTACTTC
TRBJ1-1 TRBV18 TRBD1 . CASSPPLGQGSEAFF TGTGCCAGCTCACCTCCTTTAGGACAGGGATCTGAAGCTTTCTTT
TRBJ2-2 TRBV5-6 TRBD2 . CASSETSGRTGELFF TGTGCCAGCAGCGAGACTAGCGGGAGAACCGGGGAGCTGTTTTTT
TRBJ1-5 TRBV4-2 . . CASSQLRDGQPQHF TGTGCCAGCAGCCAACTTAGGGACGGTCAGCCCCAGCATTTT
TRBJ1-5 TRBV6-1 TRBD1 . CASSATGAPLNQPQHF TGTGCCAGCAGTGCAACAGGGGCGCCTCTAAATCAGCCCCAGCATTTT
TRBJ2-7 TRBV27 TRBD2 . CASSFGGSYEQYF TGTGCCAGCAGTTTCGGGGGGTCCTACGAGCAGTACTTC
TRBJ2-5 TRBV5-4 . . CASSLASSLSETQYF TGTGCCAGCAGCTTGGCCTCCTCTCTGAGCGAGACCCAGTACTTC
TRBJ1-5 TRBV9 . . CASSVGGWGQPQHF TGTGCCAGCAGCGTAGGGGGGTGGGGTCAGCCCCAGCATTTT
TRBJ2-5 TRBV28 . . CASRGKAQETQYF TGTGCCAGCAGAGGTAAGGCCCAAGAGACCCAGTACTTC
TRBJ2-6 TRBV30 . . CAWSRGGTSSGANVLTF TGTGCCTGGTCCCGCGGAGGGACCTCCTCTGGGGCCAACGTCCTGACTTTC
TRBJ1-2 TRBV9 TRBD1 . CASSRTQTGSNYGYTF TGTGCCAGCAGCCGAACTCAGACAGGGTCTAACTATGGCTACACCTTC
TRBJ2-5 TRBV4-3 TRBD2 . CASSQKRTGLAGGGETQYF TGCGCCAGCAGCCAAAAGAGAACAGGACTAGCGGGGGGTGGAGAGACCCAGTACTTC
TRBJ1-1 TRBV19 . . CASSIGQSAFF TGTGCCAGTAGTATAGGGCAATCCGCTTTCTTT
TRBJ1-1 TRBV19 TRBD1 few CASSMTGGWTEAFF TGTGCCAGTAGTATGACAGGGGGCTGGACTGAAGCTTTCTTT
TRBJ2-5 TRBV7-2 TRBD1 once CASSERQGSRSSQYF TGTGCCAGCAGCGAAAGACAGGGGTCGCGGTCGTCCCAGTACTTC
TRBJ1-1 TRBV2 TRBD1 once CASSDTGQGNTEAFF TGTGCCAGCAGTGACACGGGACAGGGGAACACTGAAGCTTTCTTT
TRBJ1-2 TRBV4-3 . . CASSQDWIGGKHGYTF TGCGCCAGCAGCCAAGACTGGATTGGGGGGAAACATGGCTACACCTTC
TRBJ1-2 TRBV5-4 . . CASSQSGYGYTF TGTGCCAGCAGCCAAAGTGGCTATGGCTACACCTTC
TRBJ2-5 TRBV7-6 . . CASSRLGAETQYF TGTGCCAGCAGCCGGTTAGGGGCGGAGACCCAGTACTTC
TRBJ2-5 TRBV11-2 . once CASSLGQETQYF TGTGCCAGCAGCTTAGGCCAAGAGACCCAGTACTTC
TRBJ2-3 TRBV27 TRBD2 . CASRVGTSAQYF TGTGCCAGCAGGGTCGGGACTAGTGCGCAGTATTTT
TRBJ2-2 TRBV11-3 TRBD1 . CASRSRQGFNTGELFF TGTGCCAGCAGGTCCCGACAGGGCTTTAACACCGGGGAGCTGTTTTTT
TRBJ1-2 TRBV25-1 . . CASSASGGRGYTF TGTGCCAGCAGTGCTAGTGGGGGGCGAGGCTACACCTTC
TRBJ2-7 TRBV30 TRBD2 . CAWWDQRGGREQYF TGTGCCTGGTGGGACCAGCGGGGTGGCCGCGAGCAGTACTTC
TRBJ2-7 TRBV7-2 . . CASSLSSYEQYF TGTGCCAGCAGCTTGAGCTCCTACGAGCAGTACTTC
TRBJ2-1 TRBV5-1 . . CASSNEQFF TGCGCCAGCAGTAATGAGCAGTTCTTC